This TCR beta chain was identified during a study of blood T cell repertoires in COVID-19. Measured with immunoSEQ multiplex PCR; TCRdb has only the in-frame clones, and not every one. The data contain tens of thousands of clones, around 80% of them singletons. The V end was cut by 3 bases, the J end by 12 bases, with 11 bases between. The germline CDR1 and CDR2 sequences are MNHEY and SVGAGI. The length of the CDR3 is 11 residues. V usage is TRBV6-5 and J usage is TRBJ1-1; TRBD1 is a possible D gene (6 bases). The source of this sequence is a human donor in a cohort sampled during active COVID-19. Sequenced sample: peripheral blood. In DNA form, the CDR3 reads TGTGCCAGCAGTTATAACAGGGAGTCTTTCTTT. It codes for CASSYNRESFF.